The 15 T cell receptor beta chains reported below all come from one sample, sequenced in a study of blood T cell repertoires in COVID-19. Method: immunoSEQ multiplex PCR; TCRdb's copy keeps in-frame clones and lacks some. The repertoire holds about 190,000 clones, with more than 70% as singletons. The sequencing sample was made of peripheral blood. The receptor source for this set is a human donor in a cohort sampled during active COVID-19.

The J gene is TRBJ2-1, the V gene TRBV19; D is unresolved. Germline V gene lookup returns CDR1 LNHDA and CDR2 SQIVND (reference sequence). Trimming removed 0 bases from V and 4 bases from J, with 4 bases in between. CDR3 length: 13 amino acids. The CDR3 sequence: CASSIDGYNEQFF. CDR3 in DNA: TGTGCCAGTAGTATAGACGGGTACAATGAGCAGTTCTTC.

The gene calls are TRBV28 and TRBJ1-1, with 9 bases fitting TRBD1. Germline CDR1 and CDR2: MDHEN and SYDVKM. With V trimmed by 5 bases and J by 1 base, 5 bases remained unmatched. The CDR3 extends over 15 amino acids. In nucleotides, the CDR3 is TGTGCCAGCAGTCGGACAGGGGTTGGGAACACTGAAGCTTTCTTT. Translated, it gives CASSRTGVGNTEAFF.

This chain links TRBV7-2 with TRBJ1-6; D is perhaps TRBD1 (6 bases). From germline, CDR1 is SGHTA and CDR2 FQGNSA. The CDR3 totals 19 residues. V was clipped by 2 bases and J by 0 bases, with 17 bases between them. As DNA, the CDR3 is TGTGCCAGCAGCTTAACCCTTGTCCAGGGGAGCTCCTATAATTCACCCCTCCACTTT. The encoded protein is CASSLTLVQGSSYNSPLHF.

The gene calls are TRBV9 and TRBJ1-6; no firm D call. The CDR3 covers 16 residues. Germline lookup yields CDR1 SGDLS and CDR2 YYNGEE. V gave up 1 base and J gave up 0 bases, with 8 bases separating them. CDR3 protein: CASSVSAGSYNSPLHF. In DNA form, the CDR3 reads TGTGCCAGCAGCGTATCCGCAGGCTCCTATAATTCACCCCTCCACTTT. Drawing the rest from reference TRBV9 and TRBJ1-6, the complete variable domain is DSGVTQTPKHLITATGQRVTLRCSPRSGDLSVYWYQQSLDQGLQFLIQYYNGEERAKGNILERFSAQQFPDLHSELNLSSLELGDSALYFCASSVSAGSYNSPLHFGNGTRLTVT.

Remarks on this clone: A junction boundary mismatches the germline segment, possibly from a read error. The same CDR3 also results from other DNA sequences found in this sample. This rearrangement joins TRBV3-1 (or the pseudogene TRBV3-2) to TRBJ2-7, with 8 bases lining up with TRBD1. The CDR3 spans 15 residues. CDR1 LGHDT and CDR2 YNNKEL come from the germline V gene (reference sequence). Here the CDR3 reads CASSQGQGAFYEQYF. The CDR3 DNA reads as TGTGCCAGTAGCCAAGGTCAGGGGGCTTTCTACGAGCAGTACTTC.

The V call is TRBV18, the J call TRBJ2-1; D perhaps matches TRBD1 (5 bases). Trimming took 0 bases from V and 7 from J, leaving 16 bases between them. Germline V gives CDR1 KGHSH, CDR2 LQKENI. The CDR3 is made up of 16 amino acids. The CDR3 loop is CASSPPGPRGMNEQFF. In DNA form, the CDR3 reads TGTGCCAGCTCACCACCGGGGCCAAGGGGTATGAATGAGCAGTTCTTC.

The CDR3: CASSLAGTSGSYEQYF. CDR3 nucleotide sequence: TGTGCCAGCAGCTTGGCGGGGACTAGCGGCTCCTACGAGCAGTACTTC. The chain uses TRBV5-4 and TRBJ2-7; 11 positions agree with TRBD2. Germline CDR1 reads SGHNT; CDR2 reads YYREEE (reference sequence). V lost 0 bases, J lost 0 bases, and 2 bases stayed unmatched. The CDR3 totals 16 residues.

The chain carries TRBV5-1 and TRBJ2-3; D may be TRBD2 (5 bases). The CDR3 extends over 15 amino acids. Germline CDR1 reads SGHRS; CDR2 reads YFSETQ. Trimming cost V 4 bases and J 0 bases, with 12 bases left between them. The CDR3 region is CASSKEAPSTDTQYF. In DNA, the CDR3 is TGCGCCAGCAGCAAGGAGGCCCCTAGCACAGATACGCAGTATTTT.

V gene TRBV7-9 combines with J gene TRBJ2-1; 11 bases match TRBD2. This CDR3 comprises 14 residues. V shed 8 bases, J shed 8 bases, and the junction held 8 bases outside the gene matches. Germline V gene sequence: CDR1 SEHNR, CDR2 FQNEAQ (reference sequence). The CDR3 DNA follows: TGTGCCAGCGGAGTAACTAGCGGGAGTGATGAGCAGTTCTTC. Protein sequence: CASGVTSGSDEQFF.

The rearrangement links TRBV29-1 to TRBJ1-4; the D is unclear. CDR3 size: 14 residues. Germline values: CDR1 SQVTM, CDR2 ANQGSEA. The V end lost 6 bases, the J end lost 5 bases, and 16 bases lay between the germline ends. CDR3 sequence: CSVSAGVQNEKLFF. CDR3 sequence (DNA): TGCAGCGTCTCCGCCGGGGTCCAAAATGAAAAACTGTTTTTT.

This clone was seen just once. This chain links TRBV27 with TRBJ1-6, with D possibly TRBD1 on 5 matching bases. Germline CDR1 and CDR2: MNHEY and SMNVEV (reference sequence). Trimming cost V 2 bases and J 5 bases, with 10 bases left between them. The length of the CDR3 is 15 residues. The CDR3 region has the DNA TGTGCCAGCAGTTTAAACCGCAGGGATAATTCACCCCTCCACTTT. This gives the protein CASSLNRRDNSPLHF.

CDR3 loop: CSVPRLDTQYF. As DNA, the CDR3 is TGCAGTGTCCCCCGGTTGGATACGCAGTATTTT. The chain uses TRBV20-1 and TRBJ2-3; unclear D gene. V was shortened by 7 bases and J by 6 bases, with 11 bases between the two germline ends. The germline CDR1 and CDR2 sequences are DFQATT and SNEGSKA (reference sequence). This CDR3 is built from 11 residues.

The chain joins TRBV6-1 to TRBJ2-5, with a tentative D call TRBD2 (5 bases). The CDR3 spans 13 residues. Germline CDR1 is MNHNS and CDR2 is SASEGT. Deletions cut 2 bases from V and 5 bases from J, with 9 bases between. CDR3 sequence (DNA): TGTGCCAGCAGTGAATACCTAGCCGAGACCCAGTACTTC. Protein sequence: CASSEYLAETQYF.

This clone was counted only a few times. The rearrangement joins TRBV4-3 to TRBJ1-6; D unresolved. Germline values: CDR1 LGHNA, CDR2 YSLEER. The CDR3 totals 15 residues. Between the trimmed V and J ends, which lost 0 bases and 9 bases, there was a span of 12 bases. The CDR3 bases are TGCGCCAGCAGCCAAGATGGGCCAGTTGGTTCACCCCTCCACTTT. This codes for CASSQDGPVGSPLHF.

In nucleotides, the CDR3 is TGCGCCAGCAGCTTAACCGGGGACAAAGATACGCAGTATTTT. Protein: CASSLTGDKDTQYF. The chain joins TRBV5-1 to TRBJ2-3; possibly TRBD1 for D (6 bases). The germline V and J ends were trimmed by 2 bases and 5 bases, with 12 bases remaining between them. Germline V gene data show CDR1 as SGHRS and CDR2 as YFSETQ. The CDR3 extends over 14 amino acids.